This T cell receptor (beta chain) was sequenced during a study of regulatory T cells in long-lasting Graves disease. Stated time point: persistent/refractory GD, antithyroid drugs over 5 years with positive TRAb. PBMCs provided the RNA from which the TCR library was made. The CDR3 has 13 amino acids. V lost 6 bases to trimming and J lost 7 bases, with 10 bases between them. Germline V gene data show CDR1 as MDHEN and CDR2 as SYDVKM. For TCR beta, libraries came from iRepertoire HTBI primers and Arm-PCR of CDR3 regions. TCRdb called the multiplex PCR reads again in MiXCR, with one record for every CDR3 protein. The sample contains approximately 400,000 distinct CDR3 sequences, about 20% of which appear only once. Findings and limits, study-wide: Whereas new patients shared 870 or so public clonotypes, persistent patients shared more, at about 3,000.

This clonotype was detected many times. Its antigen is not known. This clonotype was sampled from a female donor with Graves disease. The V and J genes are TRBV28 and TRBJ1-6; tentatively, D is TRBD1 (5 bases). The starting material was peripheral blood mononuclear cells (PBMCs), obtained when the disease was refractory, from a patient treated with antithyroid drugs. CDR3 sequence (DNA): TGTGCCAGCAGCGACAGCTACAATTCACCCCTCCACTTT. This translates into CASSDSYNSPLHF.